Here is one T cell receptor beta chain with its context. CDR3 length: 12 amino acids. Looked up from germline, CDR1 is SGHTS and CDR2 is YDEGEE. V was cut by 2 bases and J by 7 bases, with 9 bases left in between. These data come from a study of blood T cell repertoires in COVID-19. The overall study: Samples representing acute and convalescent COVID-19 were sourced from the United States, Italy and Spain. Nucleic acid was either cDNA or gDNA, and it came from T cells, B-cell-depleted T cells, or PBMCs.

In the original analysis: Estimation of nucleated cell counts relied on the amplification of reference gene primers. Libraries were prepared by immunoSEQ multiplex PCR; TCRdb keeps only in-frame clonotypes and omits some of them. V and J calls and clone size are those listed in that table; D and trimming were worked out from the DNA. The sample records over 350,000 clones, around 88% being singletons. Material for sequencing was peripheral blood. The sequence was obtained from a woman aged 25 to 45 with acute or convalescent COVID-19. The chain carries TRBV5-8 and TRBJ1-1, with a weak D call TRBD1 (6 bases). CDR3 region: CASSLMTGEAFF. The DNA for the CDR3 is TGTGCCAGCAGCTTAATGACAGGTGAAGCTTTCTTT.